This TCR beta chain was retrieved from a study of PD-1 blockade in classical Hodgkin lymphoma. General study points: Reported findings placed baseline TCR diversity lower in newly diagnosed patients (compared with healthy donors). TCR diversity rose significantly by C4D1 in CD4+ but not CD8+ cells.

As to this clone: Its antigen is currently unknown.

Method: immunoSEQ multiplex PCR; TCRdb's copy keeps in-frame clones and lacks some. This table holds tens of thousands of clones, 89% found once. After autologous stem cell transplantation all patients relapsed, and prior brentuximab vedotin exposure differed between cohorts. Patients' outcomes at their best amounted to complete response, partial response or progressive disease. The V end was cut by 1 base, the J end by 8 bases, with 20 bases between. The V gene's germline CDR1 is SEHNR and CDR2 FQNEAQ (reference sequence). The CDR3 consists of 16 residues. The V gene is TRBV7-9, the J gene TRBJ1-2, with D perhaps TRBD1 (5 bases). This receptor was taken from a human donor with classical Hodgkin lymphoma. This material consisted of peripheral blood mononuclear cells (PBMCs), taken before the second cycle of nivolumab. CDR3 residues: CASSLEVATAGGGYTF. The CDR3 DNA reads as TGTGCCAGCAGCTTAGAGGTGGCGACAGCGGGGGGAGGCTACACCTTC.